This TCR beta chain was documented in a study of regulatory T cells in long-lasting Graves disease. Overall study findings and caveats: Persistent disease preferred TRBV28, TRBJ1-2 and TRBJ2-5. Those with persistent Graves' had less TCR diversity than newly diagnosed patients. Whereas new patients shared 800 to 1,000 public clonotypes, persistent patients shared more, at a few thousand.

Time point described: persistent/refractory GD, antithyroid drugs over 5 years with positive TRAb. PBMC RNA served as the TCR library source. Patients came from an endocrinology department in Xi'an, China. V lost 6 bases, J lost 2 bases, and 14 bases lay in between. CDR1 and CDR2 (germline): ENHRY, SYGVKD. This CDR3 comprises 15 residues. TCR beta libraries were built with iRepertoire HTBI primers and Arm-PCR of CDR3 regions. From the multiplex PCR reads, TCRdb called clonotypes with MiXCR, one entry per CDR3 protein. The sample lists around 450,000 distinct CDR3 sequences, 20% to 25% occurring once. This clonotype occurred a few times. The target antigen is unknown.

The input for sequencing was peripheral blood mononuclear cells (PBMCs), taken when the disease was refractory, from a patient treated with antithyroid drugs. This TCR was recovered from a female donor with Graves disease. V usage is TRBV10-3 and J usage is TRBJ2-1; TRBD1 might be the D (6 bases). DNA of the CDR3: TGTGCCATCAGGGTATCAGGGGAAACCTACAATGAGCAGTTCTTC. It is translated as CAIRVSGETYNEQFF.